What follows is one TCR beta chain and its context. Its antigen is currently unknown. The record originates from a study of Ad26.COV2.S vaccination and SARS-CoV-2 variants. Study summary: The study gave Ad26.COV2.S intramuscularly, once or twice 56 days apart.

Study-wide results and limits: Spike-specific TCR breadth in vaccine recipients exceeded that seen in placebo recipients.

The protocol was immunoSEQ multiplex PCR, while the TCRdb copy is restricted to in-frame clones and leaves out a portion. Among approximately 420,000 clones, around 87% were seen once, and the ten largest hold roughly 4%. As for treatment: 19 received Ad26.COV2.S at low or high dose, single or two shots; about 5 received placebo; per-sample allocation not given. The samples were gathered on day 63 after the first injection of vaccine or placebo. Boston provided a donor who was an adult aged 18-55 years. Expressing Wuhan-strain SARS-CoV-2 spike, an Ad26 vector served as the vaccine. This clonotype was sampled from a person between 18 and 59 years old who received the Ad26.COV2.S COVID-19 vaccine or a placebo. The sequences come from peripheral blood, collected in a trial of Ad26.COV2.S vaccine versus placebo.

The CDR3 loop is CASSLGLRDTQYF. As DNA, the CDR3 is TGCGCCAGCAGCTTGGGGTTGCGCGACACGCAGTATTTT. The rearrangement uses TRBV5-1 and TRBJ2-3; no clear D. V was pared by 0 bases and J by 9 bases, with 11 bases between. Germline values: CDR1 SGHRS, CDR2 YFSETQ. The CDR3 contains 13 residues.